These 5 T cell receptor beta chains came from one sample sequenced in a study of cytomegalovirus exposure and HLA in healthy donors. The protocol was immunoSEQ multiplex PCR, while the TCRdb copy is restricted to in-frame clones and leaves out a portion. This table holds 130,000 to 150,000 clones, around 90% found once. Sequenced sample: PBMCs. The source is a man between 18 and 35 years old in good health and CMV-seropositive.

V is TRBV5-1 and J is TRBJ1-1; the D gene is possibly TRBD1 (6 bases). The ends were cut back, 3 bases at V and 3 bases at J, with 12 bases in the middle. Germline CDR1 and CDR2: SGHRS and YFSETQ. The CDR3 consists of 14 residues. In DNA, the CDR3 is TGCGCCAGCAGCTCCCTACAGGGAGACACTGAAGCTTTCTTT. This sequence encodes CASSSLQGDTEAFF.

The CDR3: CASSLYSGGSYEQYF. The CDR3 bases are TGTGCCAGCAGCCTTTATAGCGGGGGCTCCTACGAGCAGTACTTC. The chain couples TRBV7-8 to TRBJ2-7; 9 bases line up with TRBD2. V gave up 5 bases and J gave up 0 bases; unmatched junction bases: 5. The CDR3 loop spans 15 amino acids. Germline V gives CDR1 SGHVS, CDR2 FQNEAQ.

The V gene is TRBV2, the J gene TRBJ2-3; D gene uncertain. The CDR3 is 16 amino acids. Germline CDR1 reads SNHLY; CDR2 reads FYNNEI. The V gene lost 1 base and the J gene lost 0 bases, with 11 bases spanning the gap. The CDR3 bases are TGTGCCAGCAGTGAAGTAGATTTGACTAGCACAGATACGCAGTATTTT. Protein: CASSEVDLTSTDTQYF.

The V call is TRBV7-9, the J call TRBJ2-1, with 14 bases identical to TRBD2. The V segment lost 2 bases and the J segment 6 bases; nucleotides outside the gene matches: 6. The V gene's germline CDR1 is SEHNR and CDR2 FQNEAQ (reference sequence). This CDR3 has 17 amino acids. CDR3 nucleotide sequence: TGTGCCAGCAGCTTACTCGGGACTAGCGGGAGTTTCAATGAGCAGTTCTTC. This translates into CASSLLGTSGSFNEQFF.

This chain connects TRBV19 to TRBJ2-1, with TRBD2 matching over 10 bases. Per germline, CDR1 LNHDA and CDR2 SQIVND (reference sequence). Germline trimming cut 6 bases from V and 7 bases from J; bases unmatched to any gene: 12. CDR3 size: 16 residues. CDR3 sequence reads: CASRTTGTSVFNEQFF. In DNA form, the CDR3 reads TGTGCCAGTAGGACTACCGGGACTAGCGTTTTTAATGAGCAGTTCTTC. The complete variable domain, with remaining parts taken from reference TRBV19 and TRBJ2-1, reads DGGITQSPKYLFRKEGQNVTLSCEQNLNHDAMYWYRQDPGQGLRLIYYSQIVNDFQKGDIAEGYSVSREKKESFPLTVTSAQKNPTAFYLCASRTTGTSVFNEQFFGPGTRLTVL.